The TCR beta chain described here comes from a study of Graves' ophthalmopathy and Graves' hyperthyroidism. Whole-study findings and limits: The model flagged ophthalmopathy progression at more than 70% sensitivity and around 72% specificity. Clonotypes were expanded in thyroid at above 0.001 frequency, and most also appeared in blood.

Germline V gene lookup returns CDR1 MNHNS and CDR2 SASEGT. There are 13 residues in the CDR3. Trimming stripped 10 bases from V and 0 bases from J, with 10 bases between. Hyperthyroidism cases were recent diagnoses of under 2 months' duration in people aged 18 to 65. This clonotype showed up just a few times. Its antigen is unknown. RNA served as the template for amplifying TCR beta CDR3 regions. Second-round multiplex PCR came after first-round RT-PCR with HTBI primers. TCRdb ran MiXCR on the multiplex PCR reads and lists one entry per CDR3 protein. Among about 400,000 distinct CDR3 sequences, 15% were seen once, and the ten largest hold 5.5% to 7%.

Sequenced input: peripheral blood. The receptor's source is a woman aged 18-29 years with stable Graves' hyperthyroidism. The rearrangement joins TRBV6-1 to TRBJ1-3, with D uncertain. CDR3 in amino acids: CATKRSSGNTIYF. DNA of the CDR3: TGTGCCACCAAACGGAGCTCTGGAAACACCATATATTTT.